This T cell receptor (beta chain) was profiled in a study of blood T cell repertoires in COVID-19. For the study at large: T cells, B-cell-depleted T cells, or PBMCs supplied cDNA or gDNA.

Per the germline V gene, CDR1 is SNHLY and CDR2 is FYNNEI. This CDR3 contains 14 residues. The germline V and J ends were trimmed by 2 bases and 9 bases, with 11 bases remaining between them. Method: immunoSEQ multiplex PCR; TCRdb's copy keeps in-frame clones and lacks some. Here the sample spans 200,000 to 300,000 clones, roughly 86% being singletons. Specimen: peripheral blood. This clonotype originated in a human donor in a cohort sampled during active COVID-19. This chain links TRBV2 with TRBJ1-6, with unresolved D. The CDR3 region has the DNA TGTGCCAGCAGTGAAAACACAGAGAGTTCACCCCTCCACTTT. It translates to CASSENTESSPLHF.